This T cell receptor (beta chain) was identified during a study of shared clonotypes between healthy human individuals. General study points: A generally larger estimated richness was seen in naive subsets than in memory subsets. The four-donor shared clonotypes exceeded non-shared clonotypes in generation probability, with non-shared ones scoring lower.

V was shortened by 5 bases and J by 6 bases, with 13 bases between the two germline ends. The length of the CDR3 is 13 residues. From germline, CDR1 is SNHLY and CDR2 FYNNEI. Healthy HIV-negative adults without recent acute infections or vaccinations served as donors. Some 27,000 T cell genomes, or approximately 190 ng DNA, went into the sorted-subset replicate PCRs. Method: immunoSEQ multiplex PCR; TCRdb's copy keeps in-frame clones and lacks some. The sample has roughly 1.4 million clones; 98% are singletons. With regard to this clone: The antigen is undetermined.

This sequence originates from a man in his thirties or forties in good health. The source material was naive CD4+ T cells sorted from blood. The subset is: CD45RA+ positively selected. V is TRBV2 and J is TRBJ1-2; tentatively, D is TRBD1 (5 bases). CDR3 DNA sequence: TGTGCCAGCAGTCAAGGGGCGCAGGATGGCTACACCTTC. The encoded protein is CASSQGAQDGYTF. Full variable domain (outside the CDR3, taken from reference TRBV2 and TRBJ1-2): EPEVTQTPSHQVTQMGQEVILRCVPISNHLYFYWYRQILGQKVEFLVSFYNNEISEKSEIFDDQFSVERPDGSNFTLKIRSTKLEDSAMYFCASSQGAQDGYTFGSGTRLTVV.